A single sample gave rise to the 17 T cell receptor beta chains below, sequenced in a study of T cells after yellow fever vaccination. One entry per CDR3 protein, called by TCRdb with MiXCR from the 5' RACE reads. The repertoire includes a few hundred thousand distinct CDR3 sequences, about 15% of them detected once, and around 16% sits in the top ten. Sample: PBMCs, taken more than 4 days after the first yellow fever vaccination. The receptor set was obtained from a man younger than 35 who received the YFV17D yellow fever vaccine.

In this sample, this clonotype turned up a few times. The rearrangement joins TRBV6-5 to TRBJ2-7; D ambiguous. Germline assignment: CDR1 MNHEY and CDR2 SVGAGI. The CDR3 runs to 15 residues. V was shortened by 0 bases and J by 3 bases, with 12 bases between the two germline ends. The CDR3 region is CASSYSEASFYEQYF. The CDR3 nucleotides read TGTGCCAGCAGTTACTCAGAAGCCTCATTCTACGAGCAGTACTTC.

This clonotype appeared a few times. The rearrangement joins TRBV27 to TRBJ2-7, with D hard to call. CDR3 length: 13 residues. V was trimmed by 4 bases and J by 2 bases, leaving 9 bases between them. The germline gives CDR1 MNHEY, CDR2 SMNVEV (reference sequence). CDR3 sequence (DNA): TGTGCCAGCAGTTATCAGGAAGCCTACGAGCAGTACTTC. Translating it yields CASSYQEAYEQYF.

The chain combines TRBV5-1 with TRBJ2-2; 10 bases are a match to TRBD1. The CDR3 is 14 amino acids. Germline values: CDR1 SGHRS, CDR2 YFSETQ. The V segment lost 7 bases and the J segment 4 bases; nucleotides outside the gene matches: 4. Here the CDR3 reads CASGTGALTGELFF. CDR3 DNA sequence: TGCGCCAGCGGGACAGGGGCCCTCACCGGGGAGCTGTTTTTT.

The genes are TRBV5-1 and TRBJ2-7, with D tentatively TRBD1 or TRBD2 (6 bases each). Germline V gene sequence: CDR1 SGHRS, CDR2 YFSETQ. The CDR3 is 14 amino acids. V lost 3 bases, J lost 6 bases, and 16 bases lay in between. CDR3 residues: CASSSSPGGAEQYV. The DNA for the CDR3 is TGCGCCAGCAGCTCCAGTCCCGGGGGCGCCGAGCAGTACGTC.

The chain is built from TRBV18 and TRBJ2-7, with TRBD2 matching over 10 bases. The germline CDR1 and CDR2 sequences are KGHSH and LQKENI. This CDR3 is built from 14 residues. After removal of 5 bases from V and 4 bases from J, the junction contained 5 bases not matched to a gene. The CDR3 protein is CASSATSGDYEQYF. The CDR3 nucleotides are TGTGCCAGCTCAGCAACTAGCGGGGATTACGAGCAGTACTTC.

J is TRBJ1-2 and V is TRBV2; tentatively, D is TRBD1 (5 bases). Looked up from germline, CDR1 is SNHLY and CDR2 is FYNNEI. There are 12 residues in the CDR3. V was pared by 7 bases and J by 3 bases, with 9 bases between. The CDR3 loop is CASTGNDYGYTF. The CDR3 bases are TGTGCCAGCACAGGGAATGACTATGGCTACACCTTC.

The chain combines TRBV29-1 with TRBJ2-2, with D maybe TRBD1 (6 bases). CDR3 length: 15 amino acids. Per the germline V gene, CDR1 is SQVTM and CDR2 is ANQGSEA. Trimming shortened V by 6 bases and J by 0 bases, and 14 bases separated the two germline ends. In nucleotides, the CDR3 is TGCAGCGTCTTCTGGACAGACGCGAACACCGGGGAGCTGTTTTTT. Translation: CSVFWTDANTGELFF.

The V call is TRBV20-1, the J call TRBJ2-5; 7 bases match TRBD2. V shed 5 bases and J 1 base; nucleotides not matched to a gene: 16. Germline V gene data show CDR1 as DFQATT and CDR2 as SNEGSKA (reference sequence). The CDR3 spans 17 residues. CDR3 DNA: TGCAGTGCTCCCATCTTGCCAAGCGGGGCGCTCCAAGAGACCCAGTACTTC. Translating it yields CSAPILPSGALQETQYF.

The chain links TRBV19 to TRBJ2-1, with D possibly matching TRBD2 (5 bases). This CDR3 has 16 residues. Trimming stripped 4 bases from V and 5 bases from J, with 18 bases between. CDR1 is LNHDA, CDR2 SQIVND, per germline (reference sequence). Here the CDR3 reads CASSNSLKRKHNEQFF. The CDR3 coding sequence is TGTGCCAGTAGTAATAGTCTAAAGCGGAAACACAATGAGCAGTTCTTC.

The chain carries TRBV5-1 and TRBJ1-2; maybe TRBD1 (6 bases). V gave up 1 base and J gave up 4 bases, with 17 bases separating them. Germline CDR1 is SGHRS and CDR2 is YFSETQ. The CDR3 is 16 residues long. CDR3 in DNA: TGCGCCAGCAGCTTGATGGGTGGGGGGCCCGGCTATGGCTACACCTTC. Residues: CASSLMGGGPGYGYTF.

This clonotype occurred a few times. The chain has TRBV12-3 or TRBV12-4 and TRBJ2-3, with 11 bases that match TRBD2. This CDR3 has 16 residues. The J segment lost 6 bases and the V segment lost 7 bases, leaving 12 bases of the junction unmatched. Written as DNA, the CDR3 is TGTGCCAGCAAGACCCCCATAGCGGGGGGGCTGGATACGCAGTATTTT. Its protein is CASKTPIAGGLDTQYF.

The J gene is TRBJ2-7, the V gene TRBV28; D is perhaps TRBD2 (6 bases). The CDR3 length is 14 residues. Germline V gene sequence: CDR1 MDHEN, CDR2 SYDVKM. V was pared by 10 bases and J by 6 bases, with 22 bases between. CDR3 in amino acids: CATAPGRGIGEQYV. The CDR3 nucleotides are TGTGCCACCGCCCCAGGACGGGGGATAGGCGAGCAGTACGTC.

The chain carries TRBV5-1 and TRBJ2-5, with D possibly matching TRBD2 (5 bases). Per the germline V gene, CDR1 is SGHRS and CDR2 is YFSETQ. This CDR3 region has 14 residues. V gave up 7 bases and J gave up 4 bases, with 17 bases separating them. In DNA form, the CDR3 reads TGCGCCAGCGGCGCGGGCACGGCGGGAGAGACCCAGTACTTC. Translated, it gives CASGAGTAGETQYF.

The sample holds a few counts of this clonotype. This chain uses TRBV28 with TRBJ1-6, with D hard to call. The germline gives CDR1 MDHEN, CDR2 SYDVKM. V gave up 3 bases and J gave up 9 bases, with 3 bases separating them. This CDR3 comprises 11 residues. This chain's CDR3 is CASSFVSPLHF. The CDR3 DNA reads TGTGCCAGCAGTTTTGTTTCACCCCTCCACTTT.

The chain uses TRBV3-1 and TRBJ1-5; D is perhaps TRBD1 (5 bases). Looked up from germline, CDR1 is LGHDT and CDR2 is YNNKEL (reference sequence). The CDR3 runs 14 residues. V was shortened by 0 bases and J by 7 bases, with 10 bases between the two germline ends. The CDR3 coding sequence is TGTGCCAGCAGCCAAGAGGGGGAAAGACAGCCCCAGCATTTT. Translating it yields CASSQEGERQPQHF.

The J gene is TRBJ2-3, the V gene TRBV9; TRBD2 matches at 14 bases. Per germline, CDR1 SGDLS and CDR2 YYNGEE. The V gene end was trimmed by 4 bases and the J gene end by 5 bases; junction bases not matched to a gene: 6. This CDR3 comprises 16 residues. The CDR3 sequence is CASSTRLAGGEDTQYF. The CDR3 DNA sequence: TGTGCCAGCAGCACCCGACTAGCGGGGGGGGAAGATACGCAGTATTTT.

The chain employs TRBV3-1 and TRBJ2-3; weak D call: TRBD1 (5 bases). The CDR3 totals 13 residues. Germline CDR1 and CDR2: LGHDT and YNNKEL (reference sequence). The V end lost 1 base, the J end lost 5 bases, and 7 bases lay between the germline ends. CDR3 bases: TGTGCCAGCAGCCAAGCAGGGCAAGATACGCAGTATTTT. Translated: CASSQAGQDTQYF.